This section outlines one TCR beta chain sequence together with its context. What it recognizes is unknown. The source of the sample is a study of cytomegalovirus exposure and HLA in healthy donors. A multiplex PCR was run with 60 Vbeta primers and 13 Jbeta primers. Produced via immunoSEQ multiplex PCR; TCRdb's table is partial and in-frame only. This repertoire shows about 150,000 clones, roughly 80% found once; its top ten account for 1.1% to 1.5%. Overall study results and limits: TCR beta sequences reportedly predicted most subjects' HLA-A and HLA-B alleles accurately. Later work found most CMV-associated TCR beta chains apparently HLA-restricted. Follow-up analysis seemed to connect common viral pathogens with several of the most significant clusters identified.

This sequence originates from a male donor in good health and CMV-seronegative. Specimen: PBMCs.

The CDR3 reads CASSLGGDRANYGYTF. The CDR3 bases are TGTGCCAGCAGCTTAGGGGGCGACAGGGCTAACTATGGCTACACCTTC. This chain joins TRBV7-2 and TRBJ1-2; 7 nucleotides align to TRBD1. The ends lost 1 base at V and 0 bases at J; junction bases unmatched: 5. Germline CDR1 reads SGHTA; CDR2 reads FQGNSA. This CDR3 comprises 16 residues.